These T cell receptor beta chains were read from a single sample in a study of blood T cell repertoires in COVID-19. Method: immunoSEQ multiplex PCR; TCRdb's copy keeps in-frame clones and lacks some. The sample has 55,000 to 80,000 clones; approximately 83% are singletons. The sample taken for sequencing was peripheral blood. All receptors derive from a man aged 70 or older with acute or convalescent COVID-19. Both conserved end residues are part of each CDR3. D genes are given only for firm matches. The size of a clone is reported for some rows only, either as once, few or many, or as a class for expanded clones.

TRBD1 TRBJ1-4 TRBV28 few 15 TGTGCCAGCAGTTCGGGACAGGCATCGGGTGAAAAACTGTTTTTT CASSSGQASGEKLFF
- TRBJ1-1 TRBV21-1 - 17 TGTGCCAGCAGCAAGGACAGGGGGCTGTGCGGGAACACTGAAGCTTTCTTT CASSKDRGLCGNTEAFF
TRBD1 TRBJ2-1 TRBV5-1 - 15 TGCGCCAGCAGTTTGACAGGACAGGAAGACCCTGAGCAGTTCTTC CASSLTGQEDPEQFF
- TRBJ1-1 TRBV19 - 14 TGTGCCAGTAGTTCGGGGCGGGGGAACACTGAAGCTTTCTTT CASSSGRGNTEAFF
- TRBJ2-7 TRBV24-1 - 14 TGTGCCACCAGTGAAGAGGGTTCCCCTGGCGAGCAGTACTTC CATSEEGSPGEQYF
- TRBJ2-7 TRBV29-1 few 16 TGCAGCGTTGAAGGTGGTGAATGGCAGGGTGCTTACGAGCAGTACTTC CSVEGGEWQGAYEQYF
- TRBJ2-1 TRBV7-6 - 15 TGTGCCAGCACCTCCGGGGTTGGCGGGTCCAATGAGCAGTTCTTC CASTSGVGGSNEQFF
TRBD2 TRBJ2-3 TRBV10-3 once 17 TGTGCCATCAGTGAGTCGGATGGTAGCGGGGCCACAGATACGCAGTATTTT CAISESDGSGATDTQYF
- TRBJ1-2 TRBV7-2 few 16 TGTGCCAGCAGCTTAGCCGAAGGAGCGTGGAGCTCCGGCTACACCTTC CASSLAEGAWSSGYTF
TRBD1 TRBJ1-1 TRBV19 - 15 TGTGCCAGTAGCCCAAGGCGGGACAGGGTGACTGAAGCTTTCTTT CASSPRRDRVTEAFF
TRBD1 TRBJ1-1 TRBV2 - 14 TGTGCCAGCAGGACCAGACAGGGACTGACTGAAGCTTTCTTT CASRTRQGLTEAFF
- TRBJ2-7 TRBV10-1 - 14 TGCGCCAGCAGTGAGGCAGGTCGGCCCTACGAGCAGTACTTC CASSEAGRPYEQYF
TRBD2 TRBJ2-3 TRBV19 - 16 TGTGCCAGTAGTATTTCCGCGGGAGGGGGCCCAGATACGCAGTATTTT CASSISAGGGPDTQYF
- TRBJ1-5 TRBV28 - 16 TGTGCCAGCAGTCCCCAGGGTACTGCATCCTATCAGCCCCAGCATTTT CASSPQGTASYQPQHF
TRBD1 TRBJ1-4 TRBV6-7 few 18 TGTGCCAGCAGTTACGTGGCGATAGGGGGCTTAACTAATGAAAAACTGTTTTTT CASSYVAIGGLTNEKLFF
- TRBJ2-5 TRBV11-2 once 14 TGTGCCAGCAGCTCCCTCCTGCAGGAAGAGACCCAGTACTTC CASSSLLQEETQYF
- TRBJ2-2 TRBV10-3 few 14 TGTGCCATCAATGCGGAGTTGAACACCGGGGAGCTGTTTTTT CAINAELNTGELFF
TRBD1 TRBJ1-2 TRBV5-1 few 13 TGCGCCAGCAGAGGGGACAGTAACTATGGCTACACCTTC CASRGDSNYGYTF
- TRBJ2-3 TRBV27 - 14 TGTGCCAGCAGTTTGCGACAGAGCACAGATACGCAGTATTTT CASSLRQSTDTQYF